Listed below are T cell receptor beta chains from one sample, sequenced in a study of response to subunit inactivated influenza vaccine. Each CDR3 protein is one row after TCRdb ran MiXCR on the RT-PCR reads. The sample records about 520,000 distinct CDR3 sequences, approximately 11% being singletons. The sample consisted of PBMCs from blood, taken 40 to 50 days after vaccination. These receptors came from a man aged 50 or older who received an inactivated influenza vaccine. CDR3s leave out the opening cysteine and the closing phenylalanine or tryptophan. Each record gives: V gene, CDR3 protein.

TRBV7-9	ASSSTAGRGRTGELF
TRBV2	ASSEWSGTEYGYT
TRBV6-2/TRBV6-3	ASSYPQDGYT
TRBV9	ASRSGGAAYEQF
TRBV5-6	ASSLAGQPQETQY
TRBV7-2	ASSDRGTDTDTQY
TRBV6-5	ASSSGRGPYNEQF
TRBV6-2/TRBV6-3	ASSYYPGELF
TRBV12-3/TRBV12-4	ASSRWTNEQF
TRBV20-1	SAREVWATGELF
TRBV13	ASSLGQQLYEQY
TRBV27	ASSLREVGRGNEQY
TRBV6-1	ASTLSGTGITDTQY
TRBV7-2	ASSPGRASYEQY
TRBV10-3	AITPTGRISNEQF
TRBV20-1	SGSGTGNGKLF
TRBV27	ASSSRTSGSLRNEQY
TRBV12-3/TRBV12-4	ASSETPLNEKLF
TRBV11-2	ASSFSGGLQETQY
TRBV29-1	SVEDTGELF
TRBV5-1	ASSLARAGGSETQY
TRBV10-3	AISERGLAGAGADTQY
TRBV20-1	SASSGTGVRTDTQY